This T cell receptor (beta chain) was recovered during a study of CD8+ T cells in alopecia areata. Study results and limitations: Relative to mice, TCR sharing across patients was less clear, a difference possibly HLA-related. Greater clonality was observed in lesional scalp samples, especially alopecia totalis/universalis, versus normal scalp. Because one nonresponder was included, the link of baseline CD8+ expansion to response is considered uncertain.

A word on this clone: What it binds is not known.

Extracted RNA was reverse transcribed into cDNA, the sequencing template. The data were produced by immunoSEQ multiplex PCR, yet TCRdb's version contains in-frame clones alone and is incomplete. The sample lists over 100,000 clones, around 53% occurring once. Trimming cost V 4 bases and J 0 bases; bases outside gene matches: 3. Per germline, CDR1 SQVTM and CDR2 ANQGSEA. The length of the CDR3 is 15 residues. The treatment denotes: oral pan-JAK inhibitor, 5-10 mg twice daily. Sequenced here: CD4+ T cells sorted from blood, sampled at week 4, from a patient treated with tofacitinib. The TCR comes from a human donor with alopecia areata. The V call is TRBV29-1, the J call TRBJ2-3; 11 bases line up with TRBD2. The CDR3: CSVGLAGTSTDTQYF. DNA of the CDR3: TGCAGCGTTGGACTAGCGGGGACTAGCACAGATACGCAGTATTTT.